This T cell receptor beta chain was identified in a study of T cell repertoires and HLA-DP antigens. Study context: Transduced HeLa cells presented HLA-DP to CD4+ T cells. DNA input averaged about 220 ng in sorted CD137+CD4+ and roughly 1.2 ug in pre-culture CD4+.

The CDR3 covers 14 residues. CDR1 is LNHDA and CDR2 is SQIVND in the germline V gene (reference sequence). V gave up 6 bases and J gave up 2 bases, with 12 bases separating them. Produced via immunoSEQ multiplex PCR; TCRdb's table is partial and in-frame only. This table holds about 89,000 clones, roughly nine tenths found once. Study-wide findings and caveats: Average cumulative frequency of previously undetected clones was about 36% against one allele and under 60% against the other.

Points on this clone: Its antigen is still unknown.

Sequencing was performed on CD4+ T cells from PBMCs. The chain uses TRBV19 and TRBJ2-3; tentatively, D is TRBD2 (6 bases). The source is a man aged 50-59 years in good health and CMV-seronegative. The CDR3 DNA is TGTGCCAGTAGCACTGGGGGGTTCACAGATACGCAGTATTTT. Amino acid sequence: CASSTGGFTDTQYF.